This entry lists 9 T cell receptor beta chains sequenced from one sample in a study of human CD8 memory T cell subsets. UMI-labeled 5' RACE generated the TCR beta libraries. Each CDR3 protein gets one entry in TCRdb, which reprocessed the 5' RACE reads and gives no DNA. This table holds roughly 16,000 distinct CDR3 sequences. Sequences were obtained from CD8+ stem-like memory T cells (TSCM and TCM) sorted from PBMCs. Subset here: stem-like memory CD8 T cells (TSTEM), CCR7+ PD-1- TIGIT-. These receptors were taken from a human donor in good health.

This clonotype is medium-sized by frequency. The genes are TRBV20-1 and TRBJ1-2. The CDR3 totals 14 residues. Per the germline V gene, CDR1 is DFQATT and CDR2 is SNEGSKA (reference sequence). This CDR3 reads CSAKVGGGIYGYTF.

This chain uses TRBV3-1 with TRBJ2-7; TCRdb gives TRBD2 as the D gene, but with no DNA this cannot be confirmed. CDR3 size: 15 residues. Germline CDR1 LGHDT, CDR2 YNNKEL (reference sequence). CDR3 region: CASSQDPAGTYEQYF.

The CDR3 reads CASSYSRGHGYTF. The V call is TRBV7-2, the J call TRBJ1-2; the TCRdb D gene call, TRBD1, has no DNA to confirm it. Looked up from germline, CDR1 is SGHTA and CDR2 is FQGNSA. This CDR3 contains 13 residues.

This rearrangement joins TRBV7-2 to TRBJ2-1; the D call of TRBD2 rests on TCRdb alone, since no DNA is present to check it. Germline CDR1 SGHTA, CDR2 FQGNSA. This CDR3 has 16 amino acids. CDR3 residues: CASSPRLVGSYNEQFF.

V usage is TRBV2 and J usage is TRBJ1-5. Germline loops: CDR1 SNHLY, CDR2 FYNNEI. This CDR3 is built from 15 residues. CDR3 region: CASSRTENSNQPQHF.

The chain combines TRBV2 with TRBJ2-7; as DNA is missing, the TRBD1 call by TCRdb cannot be tested. The CDR3 has 15 amino acids. CDR1 is SNHLY and CDR2 is FYNNEI in the germline V gene. CDR3 sequence reads: CASSEEGELPTEQYF.

This rearrangement joins TRBV12-3 or TRBV12-4 to TRBJ2-1; TCRdb lists TRBD2, though no DNA is available to test this call. The CDR3 runs 13 residues. The CDR3 loop is CASSLKGGDEQFF.

The CDR3 reads CASIPGVTNTEAFF. The chain combines TRBV7-8 with TRBJ1-1; TCRdb lists TRBD1, though no DNA is available to test this call. This CDR3 is 14 amino acids long. Germline CDR1 is SGHVS and CDR2 is FQNEAQ.

This chain connects TRBV24-1 to TRBJ2-1; TCRdb reports TRBD1, a call that lacks DNA to check it against. Germline CDR1 is KGHDR and CDR2 is SFDVKD. This CDR3 spans 17 amino acids. CDR3 protein: CATGGEGQRGDYNEQFF.